This TCR beta chain was captured in a study of T cell repertoires in cytomegalovirus infection. In the study overall: Researchers turned to recently identified HLA-C-restricted CMV epitopes as well as well-studied HLA-B-restricted ones. Indications came from public TCR beta signatures; they pointed to CMV infection and to a matching HLA type.

Points on this clonotype: Antigen specificity is unknown. Just one base apart from a much larger clone, this may be a read error.

Notes on the study in general: The cumulative frequency of public TCR beta families distinguished individuals who carried CMV together with the relevant HLA.

There are 13 residues in the CDR3. Germline assignment: CDR1 ENHRY and CDR2 SYGVKD. TCRdb itself ran the reads through MiXCR, one entry per CDR3 protein. The sample lists about a million distinct CDR3 sequences; 31% were seen once. The chain employs TRBV10-3 and TRBJ2-7, with a weak D call TRBD1 (5 bases). This sequence was found in a human donor in good health (CMV status not recorded). Some clones in this sample may be carry-over from other donors' samples. The material was cultured CD8+ T cells from PBMCs, obtained from culture after CMV antigen stimulation. CDR3 sequence: CVISERGDIEQYF. The DNA of the CDR3 is TGTGTCATCAGTGAAAGGGGTGACATCGAGCAGTACTTC.